This T cell receptor beta chain stems from a study of spatial heterogeneity in lung cancer. Study details: Raw sequencing reads included, on average, more than 9.5 appearances of each unique TCR and UMI combination. Findings of the study overall: Ubiquitous expanded tumor TCRs were observed in blood more at resection than follow-up.

Every molecule of TCR cDNA had its own unique molecular identifier. TCRdb re-analysed the 5' RACE reads in MiXCR, keeping a single row per CDR3 protein. The sample lists about 38,000 distinct CDR3 sequences, around 7% occurring once. With respect to this clonotype: What it binds is not known.

Trimming removed 1 base at V and 4 bases at J, with 14 bases between. Germline V gene lookup returns CDR1 SGHAT and CDR2 FQNNGV. The CDR3 totals 15 residues. Documented time point: sample taken at primary tumor resection. The donor group consisted of 55 to 85 patients who had untreated, early-stage non-small cell lung cancer. The V gene is TRBV11-2, the J gene TRBJ2-7, with D possibly being TRBD1 (6 bases). The sequence was obtained from a male donor with early-stage non-small cell lung cancer. The sample consisted of PBMCs, taken at surgery. Here the CDR3 reads CASSLVLGQKYEQYF. CDR3 DNA: TGTGCCAGCAGCTTAGTATTGGGACAAAAATACGAGCAGTACTTC.